The T cell receptor beta chain described here comes from a study of OX40 agonist ivuxolimab in advanced cancers. Notes on the study in general: The mean number of expanded clones was higher in CD8+ T cells than in CD4+. By week 6 at 0.1 to 3.0 mg/kg, blood CD4+ and CD8+ T cells had expanded clonally.

Baseline, cycle 4 day 1, and cycle 7 day 1 were the blood sampling points. Note on this clone: The antigen remains unidentified.

Only in-frame clones appear in the TCRdb table, and some are missing; sequencing was by immunoSEQ multiplex PCR. The sample includes 57,000 or so clones, around 91% of them seen just once. Trimming cost V 4 bases and J 9 bases; bases outside gene matches: 7. Germline V gene lookup returns CDR1 SGDLS and CDR2 YYNGEE. There are 12 residues in the CDR3. The source was CD4+ or CD8+ T cells sorted from blood, collected in a trial of the OX40 agonist ivuxolimab. The sequence was obtained from an adult with an advanced solid tumor such as melanoma, head and neck, liver or kidney cancer. The chain recombines TRBV9 with TRBJ2-7; 7 bases are a match to TRBD1. The CDR3 coding sequence is TGTGCCAGCAGCCAACAGGGGTATCCGCAGTACTTC. Its translation: CASSQQGYPQYF.